The clone carrying this TCR beta chain was seen only a few times. Its target is not known. The sample comes from a study of response to subunit inactivated influenza vaccine. TCRdb independently ran MiXCR on the RT-PCR reads; one entry per CDR3 protein. The profile shows roughly 650,000 distinct CDR3 sequences, around 15% of them singletons. The germline V gene has CDR1 LNHNV and CDR2 YYDKDF (reference sequence). This CDR3 comprises 15 residues. J was trimmed by 7 bases and V by 1 base; bases with no gene match: 5. Study-wide points: Authors suggested each seasonal flu vaccination may recruit only limited numbers of new T cells.

This rearrangement joins TRBV15 to TRBJ2-1, with 9 bases aligning to TRBD2. The sequence derives from a man in his fifties or sixties who received an inactivated influenza vaccine. Here the sequenced sample was PBMCs from blood, taken approximately 15 days before vaccination. The CDR3 DNA reads as TGTGCCACCAGCAGAGCTAGCGGGATGGGAAATGAGCAGTTCTTC. Translation: CATSRASGMGNEQFF.